This TCR beta chain was obtained from a study of T cell responses to AZD1222 COVID-19 vaccine. Clones were sequenced by immunoSEQ multiplex PCR, and TCRdb holds only the in-frame ones, with some missing. The repertoire holds over 120,000 clones, around 83% seen once, with roughly 5.1% in the top ten. The CDR3 loop spans 15 amino acids. Germline V gene data show CDR1 as SEHNR and CDR2 as FQNEAQ (reference sequence). Trimming left V 7 bases short and J 8 bases short, with 23 bases between. The V and J genes are TRBV7-9 and TRBJ1-2, with D perhaps matching TRBD1 (5 bases). This clonotype was sampled from an adult who received the AZD1222 COVID-19 vaccine. The sample was peripheral blood, taken 28 days after the second AZD1222 dose. The CDR3 region has the DNA TGTGCCAGCACCCCCCGGGGAGGGGAAAAACAAGGCTACACCTTC. It is translated as CASTPRGGEKQGYTF.